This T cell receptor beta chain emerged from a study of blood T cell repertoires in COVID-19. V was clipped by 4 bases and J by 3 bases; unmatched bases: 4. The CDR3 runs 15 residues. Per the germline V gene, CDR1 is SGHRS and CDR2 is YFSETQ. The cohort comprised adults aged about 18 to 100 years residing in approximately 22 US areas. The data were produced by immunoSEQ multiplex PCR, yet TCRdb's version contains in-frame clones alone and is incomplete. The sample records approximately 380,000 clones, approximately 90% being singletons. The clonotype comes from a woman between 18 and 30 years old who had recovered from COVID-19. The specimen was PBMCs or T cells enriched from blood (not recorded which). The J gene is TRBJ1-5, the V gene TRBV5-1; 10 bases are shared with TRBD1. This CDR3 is CASSLTGGFNQPQHF. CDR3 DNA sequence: TGCGCCAGCAGCCTGACAGGGGGCTTCAATCAGCCCCAGCATTTT.